The clone carrying this T cell receptor beta chain has just a few counts. This entry is derived from a study of T cells after yellow fever vaccination. TCRdb re-derived calls from the 5' RACE reads in MiXCR, one entry per CDR3 protein. The sample lists some 560,000 distinct CDR3 sequences, 15% to 20% seen once, with roughly an eighth in the top ten. Trimming pared 6 bases from V and 2 bases from J, leaving 17 bases between. Germline values: CDR1 SGHTA, CDR2 FQGNSA. CDR3 length: 15 amino acids. The gene calls are TRBV7-2 and TRBJ2-7; maybe TRBD1 (6 bases). Sequenced here: PBMCs, sampled 15 days after the yellow fever booster vaccination. The TCR comes from a man between 25 and 39 years old who received the YFV17D yellow fever vaccine. In DNA, the CDR3 is TGTGCCAGCAGTTTACCTGTACAGGGACCCTACGAGCAGTACTTC. It is translated as CASSLPVQGPYEQYF.